The T cell receptor (beta chain) under discussion was sequenced for a study of beta chain features in type 1 diabetes. With V trimmed by 4 bases and J by 3 bases, 5 bases remained unmatched. Germline V gene lookup returns CDR1 SGHRS and CDR2 YFSETQ. This CDR3 region has 14 residues. Whole-study findings and limits: Shortening that was moderate but significant affected the TCRB CDR3s of Type 1 diabetes patients in all four CD4+ subsets. Equally in patients and controls, shorter templates might have been favored by PCR.

There are a few counts of this clone. Its target is unknown. Investigators reverse transcribed all isolated RNA, so they sequenced expressed TCRB transcripts. The assay was immunoSEQ multiplex PCR, and TCRdb's table has in-frame clones only and misses some. The sample yields 300,000 to 350,000 clones, 9.3% seen once. The single heparinised draw taken from each donor contained roughly 100 mL of blood on average. Each population that was sorted was more than 95% pure. This sequence joins TRBV5-1 and TRBJ1-2; 8 bases match TRBD1. Input material: central memory CD4+ T cells from blood. The sequence came from a man younger than 45 with type 1 diabetes. CDR3 sequence reads: CASSLGQGDYGYTF. The CDR3 nucleotides are TGCGCCAGCAGCCTCGGACAGGGCGACTATGGCTACACCTTC. Full variable domain (outside the CDR3, taken from reference TRBV5-1 and TRBJ1-2): KAGVTQTPRYLIKTRGQQVTLSCSPISGHRSVSWYQQTPGQGLQFLFEYFSETQRNKGNFPGRFSGRQFSNSRSEMNVSTLELGDSALYLCASSLGQGDYGYTFGSGTRLTVV.